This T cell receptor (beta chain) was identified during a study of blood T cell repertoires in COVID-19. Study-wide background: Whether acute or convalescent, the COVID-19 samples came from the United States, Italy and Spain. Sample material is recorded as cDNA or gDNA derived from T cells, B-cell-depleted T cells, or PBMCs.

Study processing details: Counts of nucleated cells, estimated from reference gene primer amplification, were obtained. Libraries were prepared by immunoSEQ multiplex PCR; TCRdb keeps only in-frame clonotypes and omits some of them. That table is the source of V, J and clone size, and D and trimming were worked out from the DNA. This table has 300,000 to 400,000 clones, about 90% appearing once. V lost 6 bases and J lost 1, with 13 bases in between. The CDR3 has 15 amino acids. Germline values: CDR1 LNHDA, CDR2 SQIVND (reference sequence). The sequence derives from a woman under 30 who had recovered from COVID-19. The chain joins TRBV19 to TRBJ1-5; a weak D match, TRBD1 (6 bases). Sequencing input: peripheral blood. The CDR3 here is CASRWAGVSNQPQHF. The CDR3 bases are TGTGCCAGTAGGTGGGCAGGGGTAAGCAATCAGCCCCAGCATTTT. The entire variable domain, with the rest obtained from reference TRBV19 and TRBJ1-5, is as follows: DGGITQSPKYLFRKEGQNVTLSCEQNLNHDAMYWYRQDPGQGLRLIYYSQIVNDFQKGDIAEGYSVSREKKESFPLTVTSAQKNPTAFYLCASRWAGVSNQPQHFGDGTRLSIL.